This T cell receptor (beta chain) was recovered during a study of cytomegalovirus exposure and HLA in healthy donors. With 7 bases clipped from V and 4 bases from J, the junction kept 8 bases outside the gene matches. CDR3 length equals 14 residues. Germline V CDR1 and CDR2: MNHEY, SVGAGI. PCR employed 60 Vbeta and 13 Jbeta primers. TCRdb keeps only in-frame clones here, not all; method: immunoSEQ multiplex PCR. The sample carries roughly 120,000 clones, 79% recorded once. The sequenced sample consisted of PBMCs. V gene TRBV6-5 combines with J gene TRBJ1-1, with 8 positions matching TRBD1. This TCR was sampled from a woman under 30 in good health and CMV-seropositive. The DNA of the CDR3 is TGTGCCAGCAAGGGACAGGAGACATCCACTGAAGCTTTCTTT. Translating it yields CASKGQETSTEAFF.